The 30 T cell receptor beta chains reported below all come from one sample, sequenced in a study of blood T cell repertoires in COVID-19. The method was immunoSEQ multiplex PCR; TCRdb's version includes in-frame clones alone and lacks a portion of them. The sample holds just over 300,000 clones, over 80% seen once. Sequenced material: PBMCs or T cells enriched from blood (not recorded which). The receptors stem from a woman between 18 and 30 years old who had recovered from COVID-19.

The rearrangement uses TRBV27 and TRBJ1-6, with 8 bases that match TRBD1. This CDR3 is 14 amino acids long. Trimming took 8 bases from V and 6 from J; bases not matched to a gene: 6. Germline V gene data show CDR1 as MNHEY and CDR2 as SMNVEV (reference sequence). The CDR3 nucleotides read TGTGCCAGCGGGCACAGGGGGGCTAATTCACCCCTCCACTTT. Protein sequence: CASGHRGANSPLHF.

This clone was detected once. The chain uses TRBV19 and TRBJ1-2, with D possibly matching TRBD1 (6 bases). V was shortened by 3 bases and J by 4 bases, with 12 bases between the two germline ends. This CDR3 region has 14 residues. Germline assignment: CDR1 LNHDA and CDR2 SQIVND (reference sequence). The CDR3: CASSIFGQRYGYTF. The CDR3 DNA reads TGTGCCAGTAGTATCTTTGGACAGCGCTATGGCTACACCTTC.

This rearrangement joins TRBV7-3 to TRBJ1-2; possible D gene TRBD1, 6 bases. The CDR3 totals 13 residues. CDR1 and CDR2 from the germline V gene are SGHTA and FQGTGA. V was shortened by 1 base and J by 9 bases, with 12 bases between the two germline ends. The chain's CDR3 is CASSLRQGMSYTF. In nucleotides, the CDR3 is TGTGCCAGCAGCTTAAGGCAGGGGATGAGCTACACCTTC.

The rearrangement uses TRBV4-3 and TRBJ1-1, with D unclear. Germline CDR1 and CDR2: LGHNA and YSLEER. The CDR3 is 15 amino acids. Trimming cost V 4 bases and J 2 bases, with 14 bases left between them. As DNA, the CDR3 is TGCGCCAGCAGCCCAGGTCGGCAGGCAAACACTGAAGCTTTCTTT. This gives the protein CASSPGRQANTEAFF.

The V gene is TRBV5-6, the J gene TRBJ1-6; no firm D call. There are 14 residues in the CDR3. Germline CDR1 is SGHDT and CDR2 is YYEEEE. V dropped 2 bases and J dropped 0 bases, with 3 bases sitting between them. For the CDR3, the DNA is TGTGCCAGCAGCTTATACTCCTATAATTCACCCCTCCACTTT. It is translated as CASSLYSYNSPLHF.

CDR3 DNA: TGTGCCAGCAGCCAAGATCTAGGTGAAAAACTGTTTTTT. This encodes CASSQDLGEKLFF. The chain combines TRBV4-2 with TRBJ1-4; D is unresolved. CDR3 length: 13 amino acids. Germline loops: CDR1 LGHNA, CDR2 YNFKEQ. With 0 bases removed from V and 7 bases from J, the gap between germline ends came to 6 bases.

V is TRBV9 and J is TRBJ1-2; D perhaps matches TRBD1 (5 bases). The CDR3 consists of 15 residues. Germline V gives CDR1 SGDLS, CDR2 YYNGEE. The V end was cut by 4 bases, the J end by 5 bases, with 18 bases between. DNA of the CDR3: TGTGCCAGCAGCCCCATGGGAGGGGCAGATTATGGCTACACCTTC. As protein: CASSPMGGADYGYTF.

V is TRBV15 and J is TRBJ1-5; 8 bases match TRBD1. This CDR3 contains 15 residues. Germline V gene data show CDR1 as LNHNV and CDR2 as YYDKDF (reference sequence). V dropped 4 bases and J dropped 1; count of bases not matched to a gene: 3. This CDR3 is CATSTRTGSNQPQHF. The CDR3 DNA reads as TGTGCCACCAGCACACGGACAGGGAGCAATCAGCCCCAGCATTTT.

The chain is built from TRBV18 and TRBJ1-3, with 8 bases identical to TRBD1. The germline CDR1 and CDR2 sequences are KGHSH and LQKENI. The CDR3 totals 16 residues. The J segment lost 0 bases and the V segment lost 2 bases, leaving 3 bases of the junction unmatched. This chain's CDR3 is CASSPWGTGSGNTIYF. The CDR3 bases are TGTGCCAGCTCACCATGGGGGACAGGCTCTGGAAACACCATATATTTT.

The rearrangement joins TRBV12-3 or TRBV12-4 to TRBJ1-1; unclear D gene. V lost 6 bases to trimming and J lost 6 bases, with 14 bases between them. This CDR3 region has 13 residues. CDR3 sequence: CASSPSRGSEAFF. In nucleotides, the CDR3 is TGTGCCAGCAGCCCCAGCCGGGGTTCTGAAGCTTTCTTT.

CDR3 in DNA: TGCGCCAGCAGTGAGCGAGGAGGGGTGAACACTGAAGCTTTCTTT. Its protein product is CASSERGGVNTEAFF. The chain links TRBV10-1 to TRBJ1-1, with D maybe TRBD1 (5 bases). The V end was cut by 2 bases, the J end by 0 bases, with 10 bases between. The CDR3 spans 15 residues. Germline CDR1 and CDR2: WNHNN and SYGVQD (reference sequence).

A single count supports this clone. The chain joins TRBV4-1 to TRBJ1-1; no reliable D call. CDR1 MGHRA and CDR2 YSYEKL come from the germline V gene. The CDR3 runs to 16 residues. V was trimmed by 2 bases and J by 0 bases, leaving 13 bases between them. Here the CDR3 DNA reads TGCGCCAGCAGCCAACAATCTTACTTTTTGAACACTGAAGCTTTCTTT. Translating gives CASSQQSYFLNTEAFF.

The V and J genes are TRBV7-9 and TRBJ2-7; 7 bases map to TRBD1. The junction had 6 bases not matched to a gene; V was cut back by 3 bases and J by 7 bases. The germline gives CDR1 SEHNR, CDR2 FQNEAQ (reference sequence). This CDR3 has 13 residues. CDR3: CASSFRQGGEQYF. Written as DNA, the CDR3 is TGTGCCAGCAGCTTCCGACAGGGTGGAGAGCAGTACTTC.

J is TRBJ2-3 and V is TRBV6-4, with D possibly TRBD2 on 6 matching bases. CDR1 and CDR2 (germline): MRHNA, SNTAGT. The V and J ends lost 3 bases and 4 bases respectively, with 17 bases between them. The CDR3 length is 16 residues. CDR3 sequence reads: CASSEVGGSPSDTQYF. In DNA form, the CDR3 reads TGTGCCAGCAGTGAGGTGGGGGGAAGCCCCTCAGATACGCAGTATTTT.

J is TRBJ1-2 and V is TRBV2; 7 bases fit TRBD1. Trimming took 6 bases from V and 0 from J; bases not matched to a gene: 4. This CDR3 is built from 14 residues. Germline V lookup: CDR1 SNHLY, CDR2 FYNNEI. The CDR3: CASSVTGTNYGYTF. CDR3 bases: TGTGCCAGCAGCGTGACAGGGACTAACTATGGCTACACCTTC.

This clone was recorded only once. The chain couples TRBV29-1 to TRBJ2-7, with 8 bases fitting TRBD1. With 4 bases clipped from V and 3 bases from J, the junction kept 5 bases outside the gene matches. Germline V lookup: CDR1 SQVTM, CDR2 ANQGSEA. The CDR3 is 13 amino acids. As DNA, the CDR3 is TGCAGCGTTGTGGACAGGGACCGCTACGAGCAGTACTTC. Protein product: CSVVDRDRYEQYF.

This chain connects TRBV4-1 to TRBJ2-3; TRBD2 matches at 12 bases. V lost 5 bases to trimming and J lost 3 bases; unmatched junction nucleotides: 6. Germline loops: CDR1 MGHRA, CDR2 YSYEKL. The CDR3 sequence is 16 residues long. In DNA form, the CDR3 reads TGCGCCAGCAGCTCCCGACTAGCGGGAGAAACAGATACGCAGTATTTT. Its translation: CASSSRLAGETDTQYF.

CDR3 bases: TGTGCCAGCAGCCCCGGACAGCCGGATCCTGAAGCTTTCTTT. It is translated as CASSPGQPDPEAFF. The gene calls are TRBV9 and TRBJ1-1; TRBD1 might be the D (6 bases). Germline loops: CDR1 SGDLS, CDR2 YYNGEE. Deletions cut 4 bases from V and 6 bases from J, with 16 bases between. The CDR3 has 14 residues.

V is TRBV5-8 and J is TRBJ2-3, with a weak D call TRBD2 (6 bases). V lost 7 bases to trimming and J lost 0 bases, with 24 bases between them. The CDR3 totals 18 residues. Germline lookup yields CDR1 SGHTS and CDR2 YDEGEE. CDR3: CASPSSASRVTSTDTQYF. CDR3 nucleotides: TGTGCCAGCCCTTCTAGCGCTTCCCGCGTAACTAGCACAGATACGCAGTATTTT.

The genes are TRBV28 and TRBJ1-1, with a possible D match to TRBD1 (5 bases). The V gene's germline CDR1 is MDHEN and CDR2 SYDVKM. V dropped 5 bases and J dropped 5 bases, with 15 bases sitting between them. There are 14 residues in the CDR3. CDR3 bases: TGTGCCAGCAGTCTAACAGGCGCTGAGACTGAAGCTTTCTTT. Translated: CASSLTGAETEAFF.

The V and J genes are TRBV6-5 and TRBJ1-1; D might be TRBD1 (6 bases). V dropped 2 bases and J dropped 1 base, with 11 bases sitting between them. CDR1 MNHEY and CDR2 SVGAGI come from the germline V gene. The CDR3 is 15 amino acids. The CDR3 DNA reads TGTGCCAGCAGTTACGCCGCAGGGGCGAACACTGAAGCTTTCTTT. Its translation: CASSYAAGANTEAFF.

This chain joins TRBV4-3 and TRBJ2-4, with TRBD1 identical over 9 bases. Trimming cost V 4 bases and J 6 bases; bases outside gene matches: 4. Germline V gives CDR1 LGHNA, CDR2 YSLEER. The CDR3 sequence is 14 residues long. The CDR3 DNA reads TGCGCCAGCAGCCTAGGACAGGGGTCAAACATTCAGTACTTC. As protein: CASSLGQGSNIQYF.

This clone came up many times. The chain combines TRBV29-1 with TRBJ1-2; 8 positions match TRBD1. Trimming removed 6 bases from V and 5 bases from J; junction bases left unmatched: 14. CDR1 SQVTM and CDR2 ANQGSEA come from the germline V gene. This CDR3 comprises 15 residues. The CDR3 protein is CSVSTGQGRLYGYTF. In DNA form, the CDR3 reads TGCAGCGTCTCAACAGGACAGGGCCGCCTATATGGCTACACCTTC.

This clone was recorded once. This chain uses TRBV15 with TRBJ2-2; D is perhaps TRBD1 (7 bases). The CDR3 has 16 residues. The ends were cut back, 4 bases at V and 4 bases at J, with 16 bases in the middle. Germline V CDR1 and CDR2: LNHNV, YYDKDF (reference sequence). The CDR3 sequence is CATSTGQGGRTGELFF. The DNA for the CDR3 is TGTGCCACCAGCACGGGCCAGGGGGGTCGCACCGGGGAGCTGTTTTTT.

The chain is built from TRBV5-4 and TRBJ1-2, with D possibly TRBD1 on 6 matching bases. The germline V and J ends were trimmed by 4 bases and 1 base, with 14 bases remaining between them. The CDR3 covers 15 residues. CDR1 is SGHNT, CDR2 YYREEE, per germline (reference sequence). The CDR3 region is CASSPKADSNYGYTF. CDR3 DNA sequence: TGTGCCAGCAGCCCAAAAGCGGACAGTAACTATGGCTACACCTTC. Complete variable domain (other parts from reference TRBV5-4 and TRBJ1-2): ETGVTQSPTHLIKTRGQQVTLRCSSQSGHNTVSWYQQALGQGPQFIFQYYREEENGRGNFPPRFSGLQFPNYSSELNVNALELDDSALYLCASSPKADSNYGYTFGSGTRLTVV.

In nucleotides, the CDR3 is TGTGCCAGCAGGTCCACAGGGAATGGATATGGTTCACCCCTCCACTTT. Residues: CASRSTGNGYGSPLHF. The chain carries TRBV7-9 and TRBJ1-6, with D possibly TRBD1 on 6 matching bases. Germline V gene sequence: CDR1 SEHNR, CDR2 FQNEAQ (reference sequence). The CDR3 consists of 16 residues. V lost 6 bases, J lost 9 bases, and 21 bases lay in between.

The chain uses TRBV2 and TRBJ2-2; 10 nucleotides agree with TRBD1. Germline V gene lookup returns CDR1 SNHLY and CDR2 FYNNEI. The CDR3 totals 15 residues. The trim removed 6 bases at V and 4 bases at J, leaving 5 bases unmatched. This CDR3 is CASSGQGVGTGELFF. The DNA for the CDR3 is TGTGCCAGCAGCGGACAGGGGGTAGGCACCGGGGAGCTGTTTTTT.

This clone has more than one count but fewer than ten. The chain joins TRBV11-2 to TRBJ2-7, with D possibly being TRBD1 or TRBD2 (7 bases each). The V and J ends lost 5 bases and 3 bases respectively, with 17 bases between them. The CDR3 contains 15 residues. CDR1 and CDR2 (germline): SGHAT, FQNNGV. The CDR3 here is CASSLGGAGGYEQYF. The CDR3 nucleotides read TGTGCCAGCAGCCTAGGGGGGGCAGGGGGCTACGAGCAGTACTTC.

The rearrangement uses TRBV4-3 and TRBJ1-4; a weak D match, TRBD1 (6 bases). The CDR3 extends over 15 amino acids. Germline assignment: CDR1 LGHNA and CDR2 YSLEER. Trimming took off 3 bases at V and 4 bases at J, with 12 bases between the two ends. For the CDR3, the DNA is TGCGCCAGCAGCCATCTGGACAGTCATAATGAAAAACTGTTTTTT. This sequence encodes CASSHLDSHNEKLFF.

CDR3 bases: TGTGCCAGCAGAGGAGGGATTATGGGCAACGAACCCCTCCACTTT. It specifies CASRGGIMGNEPLHF. This rearrangement joins TRBV6-4 to TRBJ1-6, with D uncertain. Looked up from germline, CDR1 is MRHNA and CDR2 is SNTAGT. V lost 6 bases and J lost 12, with 21 bases in between. This CDR3 contains 15 residues.